This TCR beta chain is from a study of cytomegalovirus exposure and HLA in healthy donors. Study in general: Around 200 million T cells yielded approximately 100 million unique TCR beta sequences, as an earlier analysis found.

In germline, CDR1 is MDHEN, CDR2 SYDVKM. The CDR3 contains 15 residues. The junction had 11 bases not matched to a gene; V was cut back by 6 bases and J by 7 bases. Concerning this clone itself: Its antigen is currently unknown.

Both 60 Vbeta primers and 13 Jbeta primers went into the PCR. The method was immunoSEQ multiplex PCR; TCRdb's version includes in-frame clones alone and lacks a portion of them. Listed are 140,000 or so clones; about 0.96% falls within the top ten. Study conclusions and caveats: In a later analysis, an Asian-associated ancestry cluster reportedly showed fewer N-insertions than the approximately 700-donor mean. Later on, a genetic analysis was performed. It linked a missense variant in DCLRE1C with V- and J-gene trimming of TCR beta. An analysis done earlier found most TCR beta V segments productive about 90% or about 30% of the time.

The sample was PBMCs. The rearrangement uses TRBV28 and TRBJ1-2; 10 bases are shared with TRBD1. The receptor comes from a male donor in good health and CMV-seronegative. CDR3 sequence reads: CASSRPGTGDGGYTF. As DNA, the CDR3 is TGTGCCAGCAGCCGTCCCGGGACAGGGGATGGTGGCTACACCTTC.